The 11 T cell receptor beta chains listed next were all sequenced from one sample in a study of shared clonotypes between healthy human individuals. Sequencing was performed with immunoSEQ multiplex PCR; in TCRdb, only in-frame clones are kept and a portion is missing. The sample consists of around 1.9 million clones, 93% of them appearing once. CD8 cells regarded as naive lacked CD45RO, were positively chosen for CCR7, and omitted terminally differentiated effector memory CD45RA+ cells. Material: naive CD8+ T cells from PBMCs. Source of these receptors: a man between 18 and 35 years old in good health. Some clones in this sample may be carry-over from other donors' samples.

The chain carries TRBV7-8 and TRBJ1-1, with D possibly being TRBD1 (6 bases). Deletions cut 0 bases from V and 1 base from J, with 9 bases between. CDR3 size: 15 residues. CDR1 and CDR2 (germline): SGHVS, FQNEAQ. The CDR3 nucleotides are TGTGCCAGCAGCTTAGCTGGGACACCGAACACTGAAGCTTTCTTT. As protein: CASSLAGTPNTEAFF.

Notes on this clone: Other DNA sequences in this specimen translate into the identical CDR3. This chain links TRBV7-9 with TRBJ1-1; a weak D match, TRBD1 (5 bases). Trimming removed 1 base from V and 2 bases from J, with 11 bases in between. The germline gives CDR1 SEHNR, CDR2 FQNEAQ (reference sequence). This CDR3 region has 15 residues. This chain's CDR3 is CASSLEQGLNTEAFF. The CDR3 DNA reads TGTGCCAGCAGCTTAGAGCAGGGCCTTAACACTGAAGCTTTCTTT.

This chain joins TRBV7-3 and TRBJ2-1; 15 bases agree with TRBD2. This CDR3 comprises 15 residues. Germline V gene lookup returns CDR1 SGHTA and CDR2 FQGTGA. The trim removed 5 bases at V and 6 bases at J, leaving 2 bases unmatched. The CDR3 loop is CASSAGLAGGNEQFF. For the CDR3, the DNA is TGTGCCAGCAGCGCGGGACTAGCGGGGGGCAATGAGCAGTTCTTC.

The chain links TRBV27 to TRBJ2-2; D is unresolved. The CDR3 is 15 residues long. The germline V and J ends were trimmed by 2 bases and 6 bases, with 13 bases remaining between them. Per the germline V gene, CDR1 is MNHEY and CDR2 is SMNVEV (reference sequence). CDR3: CASSLRSGLSGELFF. CDR3 nucleotides: TGTGCCAGCAGTTTAAGGAGTGGCCTGTCCGGGGAGCTGTTTTTT.

The chain joins TRBV7-9 to TRBJ2-6; D is perhaps TRBD1 or TRBD2 (5 bases each). Germline V CDR1 and CDR2: SEHNR, FQNEAQ (reference sequence). Trimming shortened V by 4 bases and J by 4 bases, and 20 bases separated the two germline ends. CDR3 size: 18 residues. The CDR3 sequence is CASSSRGPYGKGANVLTF. CDR3 coding DNA: TGTGCCAGCAGCTCAAGGGGCCCGTACGGGAAGGGGGCCAACGTCCTGACTTTC.

V is TRBV28 and J is TRBJ1-1; 8 bases are shared with TRBD1. Per the germline V gene, CDR1 is MDHEN and CDR2 is SYDVKM. The junction had 10 bases not matched to a gene; V was cut back by 8 bases and J by 5 bases. This CDR3 region has 14 residues. CDR3 sequence reads: CASGKQGEGTEAFF. The CDR3 bases are TGTGCCAGCGGAAAACAGGGGGAGGGGACTGAAGCTTTCTTT.

This rearrangement joins TRBV7-9 to TRBJ2-7, with 7 positions matching TRBD2. Germline V gene sequence: CDR1 SEHNR, CDR2 FQNEAQ (reference sequence). This CDR3 spans 15 amino acids. V was clipped by 3 bases and J by 0 bases; unmatched bases: 5. The CDR3 loop is CASSFSGRSSYEQYF. The CDR3 DNA follows: TGTGCCAGCAGCTTTAGCGGGCGGAGCTCCTACGAGCAGTACTTC.

This chain links TRBV11-3 with TRBJ1-5; 8 nucleotides agree with TRBD1. The CDR3 length is 14 residues. Germline assignment: CDR1 SGHNT and CDR2 YENEEA. J lost 9 bases, V lost 5 bases, and 9 bases had no gene match. The chain's CDR3 is CASSPGQGWGPQHF. DNA of the CDR3: TGTGCCAGCAGCCCCGGACAGGGTTGGGGGCCCCAGCATTTT.

The chain recombines TRBV4-1 with TRBJ2-2; TRBD1 matches at 7 bases. CDR1 is MGHRA and CDR2 is YSYEKL in the germline V gene. The CDR3 consists of 16 residues. The junction had 8 bases not matched to a gene; V was cut back by 3 bases and J by 4 bases. The CDR3 nucleotides read TGCGCCAGCAGCCATACCTGGGGACAGTCCACCGGGGAGCTGTTTTTT. Protein product: CASSHTWGQSTGELFF.

V gene TRBV28 combines with J gene TRBJ2-7, with 7 bases matching TRBD1. J gave up 9 bases and V 5 bases, and 16 bases lay outside the gene matches. CDR1 is MDHEN, CDR2 SYDVKM, per germline. This CDR3 spans 15 amino acids. The DNA for the CDR3 is TGTGCCAGCAGTCCCGGACAGGATCCCGTACGTGCGCAGTACTTC. As protein: CASSPGQDPVRAQYF. The whole variable domain, remainder taken from reference TRBV28 and TRBJ2-7, is DVKVTQSSRYLVKRTGEKVFLECVQDMDHENMFWYRQDPGLGLRLIYFSYDVKMKEKGDIPEGYSVSREKKERFSLILESASTNQTSMYLCASSPGQDPVRAQYFGPGTRLTVT.

Regarding this clone: Other DNA sequences from this sample encode an identical CDR3 as well. The genes are TRBV27 and TRBJ2-3; 7 bases are shared with TRBD2. The germline gives CDR1 MNHEY, CDR2 SMNVEV (reference sequence). The CDR3 sequence is 16 residues long. V lost 5 bases and J lost 2; bases outside the gene matches: 10. The CDR3 nucleotides read TGTGCCAGCAGTCCCCTGCTGGCGGGAGTCACAGATACGCAGTATTTT. Its translation is CASSPLLAGVTDTQYF.